This is a list of T cell receptor beta chains from one sample in a study of T-cell memory formation after mild COVID-19. TCRdb itself ran the 5' RACE reads through MiXCR, one entry per CDR3 protein. The sample shows approximately 570,000 distinct CDR3 sequences, around 17% of them seen only once. The specimen sequenced was PBMCs or a T cell subset sorted from them (not recorded which). These receptors all stem from an adult woman who had mild COVID-19 (a few samples of this study predate the infection). Cell type and time point are not known. The CDR3 runs from the conserved cysteine through the conserved F or W. The D gene is left open where the match is weak. A clone size is listed for some rows: how often the clone was seen (once, few, many), or a class if it is expanded.

D: -
V: TRBV5-5
J: TRBJ1-1
size: -
CDR3: CASSRGGVDTEAFF
DNA: TGTGCCAGCAGCCGAGGCGGTGTGGACACTGAAGCTTTCTTT

D: -
V: TRBV7-3
J: TRBJ2-7
size: -
CDR3: CASSLNPSIGEQYF
DNA: TGTGCCAGCAGCTTAAACCCTAGTATAGGAGAGCAGTACTTC

D: -
V: TRBV20-1
J: TRBJ2-7
size: -
CDR3: CSAYRGAGYEQYF
DNA: TGCAGTGCTTACCGGGGGGCGGGCTACGAGCAGTACTTC

D: -
V: TRBV6-5
J: TRBJ2-7
size: -
CDR3: CASWTASYEQYF
DNA: TGTGCCTCGTGGACTGCTTCCTACGAGCAGTACTTC

D: -
V: TRBV29-1
J: TRBJ1-5
size: -
CDR3: CSVEGGGGQPQHF
DNA: TGCAGCGTTGAGGGGGGAGGTGGCCAGCCCCAGCATTTT

D: -
V: TRBV24-1
J: TRBJ2-1
size: few
CDR3: CATSEGSSYNEQFF
DNA: TGTGCCACCAGTGAGGGGAGCTCCTACAATGAGCAGTTCTTC

D: -
V: TRBV7-9
J: TRBJ2-7
size: few
CDR3: CASSSWTASYEQYF
DNA: TGTGCCAGCAGCTCGTGGACTGCATCCTACGAGCAGTACTTC

D: -
V: TRBV5-6
J: TRBJ2-7
size: -
CDR3: CASRHRVGMGEQYF
DNA: TGTGCCAGCAGGCACCGGGTCGGCATGGGAGAGCAGTACTTC

D: TRBD1
V: TRBV20-1
J: TRBJ2-7
size: many
CDR3: CSATFKGQGNYEQYF
DNA: TGCAGTGCCACCTTTAAAGGACAGGGGAACTACGAGCAGTACTTC

D: -
V: TRBV20-1
J: TRBJ2-1
size: many
CDR3: CSATHYRQPDNEQFF
DNA: TGCAGTGCTACCCACTACCGACAGCCCGACAATGAGCAGTTCTTC

D: -
V: TRBV3-1
J: TRBJ1-4
size: -
CDR3: CASSPLSSTRTTNEKLFF
DNA: TGTGCCAGCAGCCCCCTCTCGAGCACCCGAACAACTAATGAAAAACTGTTTTTT

D: -
V: TRBV27
J: TRBJ2-3
size: few
CDR3: CASGRGVWADTQYF
DNA: TGTGCCAGTGGACGGGGCGTTTGGGCAGATACGCAGTATTTT

D: -
V: TRBV24-1
J: TRBJ1-1
size: -
CDR3: CATSDLRTVQGAFF
DNA: TGTGCCACCAGTGACCTTAGGACGGTACAGGGAGCTTTCTTT

D: -
V: TRBV12-3/TRBV12-4
J: TRBJ1-5
size: -
CDR3: CASSLTPGGSQPQHF
DNA: TGTGCCAGCAGTTTAACTCCCGGGGGGAGTCAGCCCCAGCATTTT

D: -
V: TRBV7-9
J: TRBJ2-2
size: -
CDR3: CAIDAGVPGELFF
DNA: TGTGCCATCGATGCAGGGGTGCCCGGGGAGCTGTTTTTT

D: -
V: TRBV11-2
J: TRBJ2-7
size: few
CDR3: CASSYGAGPNYEQYF
DNA: TGTGCCAGCAGCTATGGGGCAGGGCCCAACTACGAGCAGTACTTC

D: TRBD1
V: TRBV20-1
J: TRBJ2-7
size: -
CDR3: CSAITGGDFSEQYF
DNA: TGCAGTGCTATAACAGGGGGCGACTTCTCCGAGCAGTACTTC

D: -
V: TRBV6-1
J: TRBJ1-4
size: -
CDR3: CASSELQGTKKLFF
DNA: TGTGCCAGCAGTGAACTTCAGGGGACGAAAAAACTGTTTTTT

D: -
V: TRBV14
J: TRBJ2-7
size: few
CDR3: CASSQDWVAHEQYF
DNA: TGTGCCAGCAGCCAAGATTGGGTAGCCCACGAGCAGTACTTC

D: TRBD2
V: TRBV7-2
J: TRBJ2-5
size: -
CDR3: CASSVPGTSGKTQYF
DNA: TGTGCCAGCAGCGTACCCGGGACTAGCGGAAAGACCCAGTACTTC

D: TRBD2
V: TRBV5-1
J: TRBJ2-1
size: -
CDR3: CASSLELGSGGVMDEQFF
DNA: TGCGCCAGCAGCTTGGAGCTGGGAAGCGGGGGGGTGATGGATGAGCAGTTCTTC

D: TRBD1
V: TRBV7-2
J: TRBJ1-4
size: -
CDR3: CASSSIDRVGANEKLFF
DNA: TGTGCCAGCAGCTCAATCGACAGGGTTGGAGCTAATGAAAAACTGTTTTTT

D: -
V: TRBV29-1
J: TRBJ1-1
size: -
CDR3: CSVVANTEAFF
DNA: TGCAGCGTTGTCGCAAACACTGAAGCTTTCTTT

D: -
V: TRBV3-1
J: TRBJ2-1
size: -
CDR3: CASSQDQGYNEQFF
DNA: TGTGCCAGCAGCCAAGATCAGGGGTACAATGAGCAGTTCTTC

D: TRBD1
V: TRBV10-3
J: TRBJ2-5
size: -
CDR3: CATRQGPQETQYF
DNA: TGTGCCACGCGACAGGGGCCTCAAGAGACCCAGTACTTC

D: TRBD2
V: TRBV9
J: TRBJ2-3
size: few
CDR3: CASSVATGGDTQYF
DNA: TGTGCCAGCAGCGTAGCTACCGGGGGGGATACGCAGTATTTT

D: -
V: TRBV9
J: TRBJ2-7
size: few
CDR3: CASSVLPGHLYEQYF
DNA: TGTGCCAGCAGCGTACTCCCCGGACATCTCTACGAGCAGTACTTC

D: -
V: TRBV5-1
J: TRBJ1-1
size: -
CDR3: CASSLAGGSNEAFF
DNA: TGCGCCAGCAGCTTGGCAGGAGGGTCCAATGAAGCTTTCTTT

D: -
V: TRBV27
J: TRBJ2-1
size: -
CDR3: CASSFSRLSRKPNEQFF
DNA: TGTGCCAGCAGTTTCTCTCGACTCTCAAGAAAGCCCAATGAGCAGTTCTTC

D: TRBD2
V: TRBV9
J: TRBJ2-2
size: few
CDR3: CASSLIAGAAGELFF
DNA: TGTGCCAGCAGCCTCATAGCGGGAGCTGCCGGGGAGCTGTTTTTT

D: -
V: TRBV5-6
J: TRBJ2-1
size: -
CDR3: CASSWGWISRNEQFF
DNA: TGTGCCAGCAGCTGGGGATGGATTTCTCGCAATGAGCAGTTCTTC

D: -
V: TRBV7-3
J: TRBJ2-7
size: -
CDR3: CASSASGAGSEQYF
DNA: TGTGCCAGCAGCGCCTCAGGGGCGGGTAGCGAGCAGTACTTC

D: -
V: TRBV18
J: TRBJ2-1
size: -
CDR3: CASSPVAGVGNEQFF
DNA: TGTGCCAGCTCACCCGTAGCTGGAGTGGGAAATGAGCAGTTCTTC

D: -
V: TRBV6-1
J: TRBJ2-7
size: -
CDR3: CASRRLGYEQYF
DNA: TGTGCCAGCAGGAGACTAGGCTACGAGCAGTACTTC

D: -
V: TRBV6-2/TRBV6-3
J: TRBJ2-7
size: few
CDR3: CASSYGLLSYEQYF
DNA: TGTGCCAGCAGCTATGGACTTCTCTCCTACGAGCAGTACTTC

D: TRBD1
V: TRBV6-6
J: TRBJ1-1
size: -
CDR3: CASNTRPQGASEAFF
DNA: TGTGCCAGCAACACGCGCCCACAGGGGGCGTCTGAAGCTTTCTTT

D: TRBD1
V: TRBV18
J: TRBJ1-2
size: -
CDR3: CASSPLDREYGYTF
DNA: TGTGCCAGCTCACCACTCGACAGGGAATATGGCTACACCTTC

D: -
V: TRBV12-3/TRBV12-4
J: TRBJ2-7
size: many
CDR3: CASSLAGDEQYF
DNA: TGTGCCAGCAGTTTAGCCGGCGACGAGCAGTACTTC

D: -
V: TRBV6-5
J: TRBJ1-1
size: -
CDR3: CASSPDGSHEAFF
DNA: TGTGCCAGCAGCCCGGACGGCTCCCATGAAGCTTTCTTT

D: -
V: TRBV10-3
J: TRBJ2-2
size: few
CDR3: CAIQAANTGELFF
DNA: TGTGCCATCCAGGCCGCGAACACCGGGGAGCTGTTTTTT

D: -
V: TRBV6-5
J: TRBJ1-2
size: -
CDR3: CASSVKAGANYGYTF
DNA: TGTGCCAGCAGTGTCAAAGCCGGGGCTAACTATGGCTACACCTTC